Listed below are T cell receptor beta chains from one sample, sequenced in a study of blood T cell repertoires in COVID-19. The assay was immunoSEQ multiplex PCR, and TCRdb's table has in-frame clones only and misses some. The table records about 230,000 clones, under 90% of them present only once. Material: peripheral blood. The receptors come from a man aged 50 to 59 with COVID-19, enrolled during active disease. Each CDR3 is given with its conserved first and last residue. The order of the fields is D gene, J gene, clone size, V gene, CDR3 protein, CDR3 DNA. D genes are given only for firm matches. Rows may omit the clone size; those that give it use once, few, many or a size class.

>NA|TRBJ2-7|NA|TRBV18
CASSRVAGTKNEQYF
TGTGCCAGCTCACGCGTTGCGGGTACCAAGAACGAGCAGTACTTC
>TRBD2|TRBJ2-1|NA|TRBV7-7
CASSLVPLAGGPNEQFF
TGTGCTAGCAGTCTAGTGCCCCTAGCGGGAGGGCCGAATGAGCAGTTCTTC
>TRBD2|TRBJ2-5|NA|TRBV7-9
CASRLGLAEETQYF
TGTGCCAGCAGGTTGGGACTAGCGGAAGAGACCCAGTACTTC
>TRBD2|TRBJ2-1|NA|TRBV5-1
CASSSLAGNYNEQFF
TGCGCCAGCAGCTCACTAGCGGGGAACTACAATGAGCAGTTCTTC
>TRBD2|TRBJ2-1|NA|TRBV9
CASSVGAGAYNEQFF
TGTGCCAGCAGCGTAGGAGCGGGAGCCTACAATGAGCAGTTCTTC
>NA|TRBJ1-5|NA|TRBV6-6
CASSYSSGDQPQHF
TGTGCCAGCAGTTACTCGTCAGGGGATCAGCCCCAGCATTTT
>TRBD2|TRBJ2-7|few|TRBV20-1
CSASTDLRGGAFEQYF
TGCAGTGCTAGTACCGACCTCCGCGGGGGGGCTTTCGAGCAGTACTTC
>NA|TRBJ2-3|NA|TRBV3-1/TRBV3-2
CASSQAPRGADTQYF
TGTGCCAGCAGCCAAGCGCCGCGGGGTGCAGATACGCAGTATTTT
>NA|TRBJ2-5|once|TRBV2
CASVKEGETQYF
TGTGCCAGCGTCAAAGAGGGAGAGACCCAGTACTTC
>TRBD2|TRBJ2-7|NA|TRBV10-3
CAIRSLAGGYEQYF
TGTGCCATCAGAAGTCTAGCGGGAGGCTACGAGCAGTACTTC
>NA|TRBJ1-5|NA|TRBV6-2/TRBV6-3
CASSFSGRNQPQHF
TGTGCCAGCAGTTTCTCCGGGAGAAATCAGCCCCAGCATTTT
>NA|TRBJ1-4|once|TRBV10-3
CAISLSGPGVGEKLFF
TGTGCCATCTCGCTCTCAGGTCCAGGGGTTGGTGAAAAACTGTTTTTT
>NA|TRBJ1-2|NA|TRBV30
CAWIETANYGYTF
TGTGCCTGGATAGAGACAGCTAACTATGGCTACACCTTC
>NA|TRBJ2-5|NA|TRBV18
CASSPGAGRETQYF
TGTGCCAGCTCACCAGGGGCAGGGCGAGAGACCCAGTACTTC
>NA|TRBJ2-5|NA|TRBV19
CASSIRGPQETQYF
TGTGCCAGTAGTATACGAGGGCCCCAAGAGACCCAGTACTTC
>NA|TRBJ1-2|NA|TRBV5-4
CASSPGEQGGYGYTF
TGTGCCAGCAGCCCCGGTGAGCAGGGAGGCTATGGCTACACCTTC
>TRBD1|TRBJ2-7|NA|TRBV6-5
CATKRDRVTYEQYF
TGTGCCACCAAACGCGACAGGGTGACCTACGAGCAGTACTTC
>TRBD1|TRBJ1-4|NA|TRBV14
CASRFSGTGSPTNEKLFF
TGTGCCAGCAGATTCTCCGGGACAGGGAGTCCAACTAATGAAAAACTGTTTTTT
>TRBD2|TRBJ2-7|NA|TRBV10-1
CASSTGTSGNEQYF
TGCGCCAGCAGTACCGGGACTAGCGGGAACGAGCAGTACTTC
>TRBD2|TRBJ2-5|NA|TRBV29-1
CSVEPKLAGGLETQYF
TGCAGCGTTGAACCGAAACTAGCGGGGGGGCTTGAGACCCAGTACTTC
>TRBD2|TRBJ2-1|NA|TRBV5-1
CASSLASPSGGSYNEQFF
TGCGCCAGCAGCTTGGCCTCCCCTAGCGGGGGCTCCTACAATGAGCAGTTCTTC
>NA|TRBJ1-3|NA|TRBV18
CASSPGYRTEGNTIYF
TGTGCCAGCTCACCAGGCTACAGAACGGAAGGAAACACCATATATTTT
>NA|TRBJ2-7|few|TRBV28
CASSLSQTYEQYF
TGTGCCAGCAGTTTATCGCAGACCTACGAGCAGTACTTC
>NA|TRBJ2-5|NA|TRBV6-6
CASSPYQETQYF
TGTGCCAGCAGCCCTTACCAAGAGACCCAGTACTTC
>NA|TRBJ2-5|NA|TRBV18
CASSPRPEETQYF
TGTGCCAGCTCGCCTCGCCCGGAGGAGACCCAGTACTTC
>NA|TRBJ1-4|NA|TRBV6-5
CATHGREGEKLFF
TGTGCCACCCACGGCAGGGAAGGCGAAAAACTGTTTTTT
>NA|TRBJ2-5|once|TRBV9
CASSGLGTPQETQYF
TGTGCCAGCAGCGGGCTGGGGACTCCTCAAGAGACCCAGTACTTC
>TRBD2|TRBJ2-1|NA|TRBV7-3
CASSLGGLAGSYNEQFF
TGTGCCAGCAGCTTGGGGGGACTAGCGGGCTCCTACAATGAGCAGTTCTTC
>TRBD1|TRBJ1-2|NA|TRBV9
CASSGVTGFGYTF
TGCGCCAGCAGCGGGGTGACAGGGTTTGGCTACACCTTC